This T cell receptor beta chain was sequenced in a study of CD8+CD57+ T cells in acquired aplastic anemia. According to the study, genomic DNA was the template for TCR beta VDJ and CDR3 profiling. TCRdb analysed the reads with MiXCR anew, one entry per CDR3 protein. The sample lists under 200,000 distinct CDR3 sequences; around 45% were seen once. Germline V lookup: CDR1 SGHRS, CDR2 YFSETQ. The V gene end was trimmed by 4 bases and the J gene end by 5 bases; junction bases not matched to a gene: 6. The CDR3 is 14 residues long. This clonotype was observed at least ten times. The sequence derives from a human donor in good health. J is TRBJ2-1 and V is TRBV5-1, with 7 nucleotides matching TRBD1. The sample comprised sorted CD4+, CD8+, or CD8+CD57+ T cells (not recorded which) from PBMCs. The CDR3 region has the DNA TGCGCCAGCAGCCCGGGACAGATCAACAATGAGCAGTTCTTC. It codes for CASSPGQINNEQFF.